This record concerns one TCR beta chain sequence. Its antigen is still unknown. The study ran its PCR with 60 Vbeta and 13 Jbeta primers. Repertoires were generated with immunoSEQ multiplex PCR, while TCRdb's copy carries only in-frame clones and drops some. The sample includes about 110,000 clones, more than 70% of them seen just once. These data are taken from a study of cytomegalovirus exposure and HLA in healthy donors. Findings of the study overall: Several of the most significant clusters were apparently associated with common viral pathogens in a later analysis. Productive status was seen about 90% or about 30% of the time for most TCR beta V segments in an earlier analysis.

Germline V gene data show CDR1 as MNHEY and CDR2 as SVGAGI. V gave up 1 base and J gave up 7 bases, with 13 bases separating them. The CDR3 has 15 amino acids. The receptor was isolated from a young man in good health and CMV-seronegative. Sequenced sample: PBMCs. The chain is built from TRBV6-5 and TRBJ2-2, with a tentative D call TRBD2 (5 bases). CDR3 residues: CASSYFPGTGGELFF. CDR3 nucleotides: TGTGCCAGCAGTTACTTCCCGGGAACGGGCGGGGAGCTGTTTTTT.